Listed below are T cell receptor beta chains from one sample, sequenced in a study of CD8 T cells in Susac syndrome. Each CDR3 protein gets one entry after TCRdb re-called the immunoSEQ multiplex PCR reads with MiXCR. Of under 200,000 distinct CDR3 sequences detected, around 95% appear once; the ten largest clones hold 0.15% to 0.2%. The material sequenced was CD8+ T cells from PBMCs. These receptors were collected from a human donor with multiple sclerosis. Both conserved end residues are part of each CDR3. The D gene is left open where the match is weak. For some rows the clone size is stated as once, few or many, or as a class when expanded; others skip it.

clone size	V gene	D gene	J gene	CDR3 DNA	CDR3 protein
.	TRBV28	.	TRBJ2-1	TGTGCCAGCAGTTTAGGCTCCCTGGAGCAGTTCTTC	CASSLGSLEQFF
once	TRBV27	.	TRBJ2-7	TGTGCCAGCAGTTACACCGGGATGGCCTACGAGCAGTACTTC	CASSYTGMAYEQYF
once	TRBV2	TRBD1	TRBJ2-5	TGTGCCAGCAGCCACACCACAGGGGTTTGGGAGACCCAGTACTTC	CASSHTTGVWETQYF
.	TRBV25-1	.	TRBJ1-2	TGTGCCAGCAGTGACCAACCCTGGGACCGCCCTAACTATGGCTACACCTTC	CASSDQPWDRPNYGYTF
.	TRBV7-9	.	TRBJ1-2	TGTGCCAGCAGCTCTACAGTGAACTATGGCTACACCTTC	CASSSTVNYGYTF
.	TRBV2	.	TRBJ1-2	TGTGCCAGCAGTGCCCACATCTACACCTTC	CASSAHIYTF
.	TRBV7-6	.	TRBJ2-7	TGTGCCAGCAGCTTAGAAGGGGCCAGCTCCTACGAGCAGTACTTC	CASSLEGASSYEQYF
.	TRBV20-1	TRBD1	TRBJ1-2	TGCAGTGCTAGAGTTGGACAGGGATTGAATGGCTACACCTTC	CSARVGQGLNGYTF
few	TRBV6-1	.	TRBJ1-4	TGTGCCCGGGGGGAACAGGAAAAACTGTTTTTT	CARGEQEKLFF
.	TRBV29-1	.	TRBJ1-1	TGCAGCGTTGAATCTGCGAACACTGAAGCTTTCTTT	CSVESANTEAFF
.	TRBV27	TRBD1	TRBJ2-1	TGTGCCAGCGGGACAGTTAACAATGAGCAGTTCTTC	CASGTVNNEQFF
.	TRBV29-1	TRBD1	TRBJ1-1	TGCAGCGTCGTACAGGGGGCCCACACTGAAGCTTTCTTT	CSVVQGAHTEAFF
.	TRBV29-1	TRBD1	TRBJ1-1	TGCAGCGGCACCGACAGGGTGTACACTGAAGCTTTCTTT	CSGTDRVYTEAFF
once	TRBV7-9	.	TRBJ1-1	TGTGCCAGCAGCTTAGCTCTGAGCTACACTGAAGCTTTCTTT	CASSLALSYTEAFF
.	TRBV9	TRBD2	TRBJ2-2	TGTGCCAGCAGGGAGGGGAGGGCCCCCGGGGAGCTGTTTTTT	CASREGRAPGELFF
once	TRBV12-3/TRBV12-4	TRBD2	TRBJ2-3	TGTGCCAGCAGTGAGCTAGCGGGGGGCACAGATACGCAGTATTTT	CASSELAGGTDTQYF
.	TRBV11-2	.	TRBJ2-7	TGTGCCAGCACCAAGAAGACAGATACCTACGAGCAGTACTTC	CASTKKTDTYEQYF
.	TRBV12-3/TRBV12-4	TRBD2	TRBJ2-7	TGTGCCAGCAGTCCCAGCCAGCGGGGAAACTCCTACGAGCAGTACTTC	CASSPSQRGNSYEQYF
.	TRBV5-4	.	TRBJ2-7	TGTGCCAGCAGCTTTGCCCAGGGTAGCTCCTACGAGCAGTACTTC	CASSFAQGSSYEQYF
.	TRBV20-1	TRBD2	TRBJ2-1	TGCAGTGCTAAGCAAAGCGGGAGCGCCTACAATGAGCAGTTCTTC	CSAKQSGSAYNEQFF
.	TRBV13	.	TRBJ2-7	TGTGCCAGCAGCTTAAGGGTCTCAGGGACCGAGCAGTACTTC	CASSLRVSGTEQYF
once	TRBV29-1	.	TRBJ1-1	TGCAGCGTTGCTACAGGGACAACTGAAGCTTTCTTT	CSVATGTTEAFF
.	TRBV18	.	TRBJ2-1	TGTGCCAGCTGGCTTGAGCAGTTCTTC	CASWLEQFF
.	TRBV6-4	TRBD1	TRBJ2-5	TGTGCCAGCAGTGGGTACCGGGACAGTAAAGAGACCCAGTACTTC	CASSGYRDSKETQYF
.	TRBV6-1	.	TRBJ2-5	TGTGCCAGCAGTGAAAATCAAGAGACCCAGTACTTC	CASSENQETQYF
.	TRBV10-2	TRBD2	TRBJ2-2	TGCGCCAGCAGTGAAGCGGGGGGATACACCGGGGAGCTGTTTTTT	CASSEAGGYTGELFF
.	TRBV27	.	TRBJ2-7	TGTGCCAGCTCACACGGGGGAAACGAGCAGTACTTC	CASSHGGNEQYF